One sample yielded the 8 T cell receptor beta chains listed below, sequenced in a study of blood T cell repertoires in COVID-19. Assay: immunoSEQ multiplex PCR; the TCRdb copy retains only in-frame clones and omits some. The sample lists roughly 440,000 clones, around 89% occurring once. The specimen was peripheral blood. The source is a woman between 50 and 59 years old with COVID-19, enrolled during active disease.

CDR3 protein: CASSDRDRGNYGYTF. The CDR3 DNA is TGTGCCAGCAGTGACCGGGACAGGGGAAACTATGGCTACACCTTC. This chain links TRBV2 with TRBJ1-2; 10 bases fit TRBD1. Germline-derived CDR1 and CDR2 are SNHLY and FYNNEI. V dropped 3 bases and J dropped 2; count of bases not matched to a gene: 3. This CDR3 has 15 residues.

J is TRBJ2-2 and V is TRBV2, with D unresolved. Germline CDR1 reads SNHLY; CDR2 reads FYNNEI. V lost 9 bases and J lost 4, with 15 bases in between. CDR3 length equals 14 residues. CDR3 region: CARSRKEFTGELFF. In nucleotides, the CDR3 is TGTGCCAGATCCCGGAAGGAGTTCACCGGGGAGCTGTTTTTT.

The DNA for the CDR3 is TGTGCCAGTAGGTCGAGCTATGGCTACACCTTC. Translated, it gives CASRSSYGYTF. The rearrangement joins TRBV19 to TRBJ1-2; D call uncertain. V lost 6 bases to trimming and J lost 4 bases, with 6 bases between them. CDR3 size: 11 residues. Germline V gives CDR1 LNHDA, CDR2 SQIVND (reference sequence).

The rearrangement links TRBV5-1 to TRBJ2-3; the D is unclear. The germline V and J ends were trimmed by 5 bases and 0 bases, with 10 bases remaining between them. The CDR3 runs to 14 residues. Germline V gene lookup returns CDR1 SGHRS and CDR2 YFSETQ. The CDR3 nucleotides are TGCGCCAGCAGTGGGCAGTCTAGCACAGATACGCAGTATTTT. It encodes CASSGQSSTDTQYF.

The chain combines TRBV28 with TRBJ2-3, with D tentatively TRBD1 (9 bases). The V end was cut by 8 bases, the J end by 2 bases, with 23 bases between. The CDR3 is 17 residues long. From germline, CDR1 is MDHEN and CDR2 SYDVKM. In DNA form, the CDR3 reads TGTGCCAGCCCCCCCGGGAGGGGGACAGGGCTCACAGATACGCAGTATTTT. Amino acid sequence: CASPPGRGTGLTDTQYF.

V and J are TRBV5-1 and TRBJ1-2, with D possibly being TRBD1 (5 bases). V lost 0 bases, J lost 4 bases, and 10 bases lay in between. Germline V gives CDR1 SGHRS, CDR2 YFSETQ. The CDR3 is 14 amino acids. CDR3 DNA sequence: TGCGCCAGCAGCTTGGCCCCCGGGGGCTATGGCTACACCTTC. It yields the protein CASSLAPGGYGYTF.

The CDR3: CASSPPGQGANSPLHF. CDR3 bases: TGTGCCAGTAGTCCACCGGGACAGGGGGCAAATTCACCCCTCCACTTT. The chain carries TRBV19 and TRBJ1-6; 12 positions match TRBD1. V was clipped by 5 bases and J by 7 bases; unmatched bases: 6. In germline, CDR1 is LNHDA, CDR2 SQIVND (reference sequence). There are 16 residues in the CDR3.

This chain connects TRBV6-6 to TRBJ2-7, with D possibly matching TRBD1 (7 bases). This CDR3 spans 13 amino acids. Looked up from germline, CDR1 is MNHNY and CDR2 is SVGAGI (reference sequence). The germline V and J ends were trimmed by 8 bases and 2 bases, with 13 bases remaining between them. The CDR3: CASGIRGAYEQYF. The CDR3 DNA is TGTGCCAGCGGGATCAGGGGGGCCTACGAGCAGTACTTC.